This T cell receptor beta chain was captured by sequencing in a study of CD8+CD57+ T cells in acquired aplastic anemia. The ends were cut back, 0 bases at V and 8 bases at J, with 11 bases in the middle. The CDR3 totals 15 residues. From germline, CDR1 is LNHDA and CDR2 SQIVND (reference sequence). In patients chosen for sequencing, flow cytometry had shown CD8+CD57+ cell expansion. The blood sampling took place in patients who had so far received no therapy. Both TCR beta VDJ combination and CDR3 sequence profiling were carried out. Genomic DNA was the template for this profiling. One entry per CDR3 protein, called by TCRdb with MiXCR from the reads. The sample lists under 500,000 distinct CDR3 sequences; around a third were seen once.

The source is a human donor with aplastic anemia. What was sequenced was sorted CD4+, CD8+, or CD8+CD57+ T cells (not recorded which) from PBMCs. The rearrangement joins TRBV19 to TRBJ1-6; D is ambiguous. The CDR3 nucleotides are TGTGCCAGTAGTATAGAGGCTTTTACCGATTCACCCCTCCACTTT. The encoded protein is CASSIEAFTDSPLHF.